Sequencing of this TCR beta chain was carried out in a study of blood T cell repertoires in COVID-19. This CDR3 is 16 amino acids long. V lost 4 bases to trimming and J lost 1 base; unmatched junction nucleotides: 7. The V gene's germline CDR1 is LGHNA and CDR2 YSLEER. TCRdb's table, derived via immunoSEQ multiplex PCR, lists solely in-frame clones and lacks some. Of 240,000 or so clones in the sample, roughly nine tenths were seen once. The chain is built from TRBV4-3 and TRBJ2-5, with 9 bases lining up with TRBD1. The sequencing input was peripheral blood. This TCR came from a man aged 55 to 70 with acute or convalescent COVID-19. CDR3 sequence (DNA): TGCGCCAGCAGCCTAGACCTGGGACAGGGCCAAGAGACCCAGTACTTC. This translates into CASSLDLGQGQETQYF.